This section outlines one T cell receptor beta chain sequence together with its context. This entry belongs to a study of monozygotic twins with inflammatory bowel disease. This CDR3 region has 13 residues. Germline lookup yields CDR1 MNHEY and CDR2 SMNVEV (reference sequence). Via template switching, UMIs carrying a 6-nucleotide sample barcode were introduced. TCRdb reprocessed the 5' RACE reads and reports one entry per CDR3 protein, with no DNA. The data show 150,000 to 200,000 distinct CDR3 sequences, and the top ten clones hold 2.8%. The receptor's source is a human donor with ulcerative colitis or Crohn's disease, or a healthy co-twin of an affected twin (not recorded which). The sequencing sample was made of blood. The chain combines TRBV27 with TRBJ1-5; the TCRdb call, TRBD1, lacks DNA for checking. The CDR3 loop is CASRQGVSQPQHF.